Listed below are T cell receptor beta chains from one sample, sequenced in a study of CD8+CD57+ T cells in acquired aplastic anemia. Via MiXCR, TCRdb re-called the reads, giving one row per CDR3 protein. This sample has 75,000 to 80,000 distinct CDR3 sequences, with around 70% found just once. The material sequenced was sorted CD4+, CD8+, or CD8+CD57+ T cells (not recorded which) from PBMCs. The receptors were sampled from a human donor with aplastic anemia. CDR3s include the opening cysteine and the closing phenylalanine or tryptophan. The order of the fields is J gene, clone size, V gene, D gene, CDR3 DNA, CDR3 protein. The D gene is left open where the match is weak. The size of a clone is reported for some rows only, either as once, few or many, or as a class for expanded clones.

j_call: TRBJ1-2
clone_size: NA
v_call: TRBV9
d_call: TRBD1
cdr3_nt: TGTGCCAGCAGCGCAGGGGGGACAGGAGTCTATGGCTACACCTTC
cdr3_aa: CASSAGGTGVYGYTF

j_call: TRBJ2-7
clone_size: NA
v_call: TRBV7-2
d_call: NA
cdr3_nt: TGTGCCAGCTCACCATTGGAGGACTACGAGCAGTACTTC
cdr3_aa: CASSPLEDYEQYF

j_call: TRBJ1-1
clone_size: once
v_call: TRBV7-9
d_call: NA
cdr3_nt: TGTGCCAGCAGACAGACACACACTGAAGCTTTCTTT
cdr3_aa: CASRQTHTEAFF

j_call: TRBJ2-7
clone_size: once
v_call: TRBV7-9
d_call: TRBD1
cdr3_nt: TGTGCCAGCAGCTTAGAAGGACAGGGAGACGAGCAGTACTTC
cdr3_aa: CASSLEGQGDEQYF

j_call: TRBJ1-2
clone_size: NA
v_call: TRBV10-2
d_call: NA
cdr3_nt: TGCGCCAGCAGTGAGACAAACTATGGCTACACCTTC
cdr3_aa: CASSETNYGYTF

j_call: TRBJ1-5
clone_size: NA
v_call: TRBV19
d_call: TRBD1
cdr3_nt: TGTGCCAGTAGCCACCAGGGGGGACACAATCAGCCCCAGCATTTT
cdr3_aa: CASSHQGGHNQPQHF

j_call: TRBJ2-3
clone_size: NA
v_call: TRBV20-1
d_call: NA
cdr3_nt: TGCAGTGGCACAGGGACTGGGGGCACAGATACGCAGTATTTT
cdr3_aa: CSGTGTGGTDTQYF

j_call: TRBJ2-7
clone_size: once
v_call: TRBV2
d_call: TRBD1
cdr3_nt: TGTGCCAGCAGTTCTACGGGACAGGGTACCTACGAGCAGTACTTC
cdr3_aa: CASSSTGQGTYEQYF

j_call: TRBJ2-7
clone_size: NA
v_call: TRBV12-3/TRBV12-4
d_call: NA
cdr3_nt: TGTGCCAGCAGCCTCCGGGACCACGAGCAGTACTTC
cdr3_aa: CASSLRDHEQYF

j_call: TRBJ2-7
clone_size: NA
v_call: TRBV25-1
d_call: TRBD2
cdr3_nt: TGTGCCAGCAGTGAATGGGCGGGAGAGTCCTACGAGCAGTACTTC
cdr3_aa: CASSEWAGESYEQYF

j_call: TRBJ2-7
clone_size: NA
v_call: TRBV5-4
d_call: NA
cdr3_nt: TGTGCCAGCAGCTTGGCTAGGTACGAGCAGTACTTC
cdr3_aa: CASSLARYEQYF

j_call: TRBJ2-5
clone_size: many
v_call: TRBV27
d_call: TRBD2
cdr3_nt: TGTGCCAGCAGCCTATTTGGGTTGACTAGCGCCCCGGCGGGTGAAGAGACCCAGTACTTC
cdr3_aa: CASSLFGLTSAPAGEETQYF

j_call: TRBJ1-2
clone_size: few
v_call: TRBV25-1
d_call: NA
cdr3_nt: TGTGCCAGCAGAACAGGGAATCGTGGCTACACCTTC
cdr3_aa: CASRTGNRGYTF

j_call: TRBJ1-1
clone_size: NA
v_call: TRBV15
d_call: NA
cdr3_nt: TGTGCCACCAGCAGAGAGGCGGTGAACACTGAAGCTTTCTTT
cdr3_aa: CATSREAVNTEAFF

j_call: TRBJ2-1
clone_size: NA
v_call: TRBV2
d_call: NA
cdr3_nt: TGTGCCAGCAGGGGAACTAGAGGGGGTCTGTACAATGAGCACTTCTTC
cdr3_aa: CASRGTRGGLYNEHFF

j_call: TRBJ2-5
clone_size: NA
v_call: TRBV19
d_call: NA
cdr3_nt: TGTGCCAGTAGTATAGAAAGTACAAGAGAGACCCAGTACTTC
cdr3_aa: CASSIESTRETQYF

j_call: TRBJ2-7
clone_size: NA
v_call: TRBV20-1
d_call: NA
cdr3_nt: TGCAGTGCTAGAAGTGATTGGGGCTTTGAGCAGTACTTC
cdr3_aa: CSARSDWGFEQYF

j_call: TRBJ1-1
clone_size: NA
v_call: TRBV7-2
d_call: TRBD1
cdr3_nt: TGTGCCAGCAGCCTGGGACAGAGGAACACTGAAGCTTTCTTT
cdr3_aa: CASSLGQRNTEAFF

j_call: TRBJ2-3
clone_size: NA
v_call: TRBV2
d_call: TRBD2
cdr3_nt: TGTGCCAGCAGGGGGGTAGCGGGTTGGGGGGATACGCAGTATTTT
cdr3_aa: CASRGVAGWGDTQYF

j_call: TRBJ2-1
clone_size: NA
v_call: TRBV2
d_call: NA
cdr3_nt: TGTGCCAGCAGTGAAGCGCGGCCAGCGTACAATGAGCAGTTCTTC
cdr3_aa: CASSEARPAYNEQFF

j_call: TRBJ1-5
clone_size: few
v_call: TRBV15
d_call: NA
cdr3_nt: TGTGCCACCAGCAGAGCCGGGGGCAATCAGCCCCAGCATTTT
cdr3_aa: CATSRAGGNQPQHF

j_call: TRBJ2-5
clone_size: NA
v_call: TRBV5-1
d_call: NA
cdr3_nt: TGCGCCAGCAGATTCAGCCCACAAGAGACCCAGTACTTC
cdr3_aa: CASRFSPQETQYF

j_call: TRBJ2-5
clone_size: NA
v_call: TRBV13
d_call: TRBD2
cdr3_nt: TGTGCCAGCAGCTTAGAACTAGCGGGGGGTAAAGAGACCCAGTACTTC
cdr3_aa: CASSLELAGGKETQYF

j_call: TRBJ1-3
clone_size: once
v_call: TRBV20-1
d_call: NA
cdr3_nt: TGCAGTGCGGATCCTGGAAACACCATATATTTT
cdr3_aa: CSADPGNTIYF

j_call: TRBJ2-3
clone_size: NA
v_call: TRBV24-1
d_call: NA
cdr3_nt: TGTGCCACCAGTGATCTGGGAAAGGGCACAGATACGCAGTATTTT
cdr3_aa: CATSDLGKGTDTQYF

j_call: TRBJ2-7
clone_size: few
v_call: TRBV27
d_call: NA
cdr3_nt: TGTGCCAGCAGTTCGTCAGGGATCGCCTACGAGCAGTACTTC
cdr3_aa: CASSSSGIAYEQYF

j_call: TRBJ1-6
clone_size: NA
v_call: TRBV5-6
d_call: NA
cdr3_nt: TGTGCCAGCAGCTTGGCAGGGAAGTCACCCCTCCACTTT
cdr3_aa: CASSLAGKSPLHF

j_call: TRBJ2-7
clone_size: NA
v_call: TRBV6-5
d_call: NA
cdr3_nt: TGTGCCAGCAGTTTCAACGGGGGCCTCTACGAGCAGTACTTC
cdr3_aa: CASSFNGGLYEQYF

j_call: TRBJ2-6
clone_size: few
v_call: TRBV7-6
d_call: NA
cdr3_nt: TGTGCCAGCAGCCCGACCAGCTCTGGGGCCAACGTCCTGACTTTC
cdr3_aa: CASSPTSSGANVLTF

j_call: TRBJ2-7
clone_size: NA
v_call: TRBV12-3/TRBV12-4
d_call: NA
cdr3_nt: TGTGCCAGCAGGCTGGATAACGAGCAGTACTTC
cdr3_aa: CASRLDNEQYF

j_call: TRBJ2-7
clone_size: NA
v_call: TRBV7-9
d_call: NA
cdr3_nt: TGTGCCAGCAGCTCGATCAGGGTTACCGGGTACGAGCAGTACTTC
cdr3_aa: CASSSIRVTGYEQYF